The sequence of this T cell receptor (beta chain) was determined in a study of OX40 agonist ivuxolimab in advanced cancers. TCRdb keeps only in-frame clones here, not all; method: immunoSEQ multiplex PCR. Among 75,000 to 100,000 clones listed, 86% were seen once. Germline V gene lookup returns CDR1 KGHSH and CDR2 LQKENI. The length of the CDR3 is 14 residues. Losses at the gene ends were 8 bases for V and 1 base for J; bases not matched to a gene: 2. This chain uses TRBV18 with TRBJ2-5; 12 bases line up with TRBD2. The source material was CD4+ or CD8+ T cells sorted from blood, sampled in a trial of the OX40 agonist ivuxolimab. The receptor comes from an adult with an advanced solid tumor such as melanoma, head and neck, liver or kidney cancer. The CDR3 loop is CASRTSGTQETQYF. CDR3 nucleotides: TGTGCCAGCCGGACTAGCGGGACCCAAGAGACCCAGTACTTC. The full variable domain, rest sourced from reference TRBV18 and TRBJ2-5, is NAGVMQNPRHLVRRRGQEARLRCSPMKGHSHVYWYRQLPEEGLKFMVYLQKENIIDESGMPKERFSAEFPKEGPSILRIQQVVRGDSAAYFCASRTSGTQETQYFGPGTRLLVL.